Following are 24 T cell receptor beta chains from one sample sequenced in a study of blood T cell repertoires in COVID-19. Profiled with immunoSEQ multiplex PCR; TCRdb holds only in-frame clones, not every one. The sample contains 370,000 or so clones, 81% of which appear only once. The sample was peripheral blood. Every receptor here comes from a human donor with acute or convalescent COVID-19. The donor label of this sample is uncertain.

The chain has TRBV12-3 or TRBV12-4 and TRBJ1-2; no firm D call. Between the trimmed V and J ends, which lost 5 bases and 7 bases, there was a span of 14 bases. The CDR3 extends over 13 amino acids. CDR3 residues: CASSPNLRGGYTF. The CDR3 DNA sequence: TGTGCCAGCAGTCCCAACCTACGGGGTGGCTACACCTTC.

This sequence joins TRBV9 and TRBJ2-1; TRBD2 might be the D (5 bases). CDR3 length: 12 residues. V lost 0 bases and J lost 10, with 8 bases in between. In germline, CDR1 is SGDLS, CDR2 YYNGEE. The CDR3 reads CASSVDSGEQFF. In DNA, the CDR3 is TGTGCCAGCAGCGTAGACTCGGGAGAGCAGTTCTTC. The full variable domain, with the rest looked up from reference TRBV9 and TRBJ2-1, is DSGVTQTPKHLITATGQRVTLRCSPRSGDLSVYWYQQSLDQGLQFLIQYYNGEERAKGNILERFSAQQFPDLHSELNLSSLELGDSALYFCASSVDSGEQFFGPGTRLTVL.

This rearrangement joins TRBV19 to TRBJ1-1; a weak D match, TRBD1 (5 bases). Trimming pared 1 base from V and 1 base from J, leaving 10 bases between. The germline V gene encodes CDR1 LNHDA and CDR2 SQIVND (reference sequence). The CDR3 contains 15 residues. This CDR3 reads CASSIAGQANTEAFF. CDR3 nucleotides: TGTGCCAGTAGTATAGCCGGACAAGCGAACACTGAAGCTTTCTTT.

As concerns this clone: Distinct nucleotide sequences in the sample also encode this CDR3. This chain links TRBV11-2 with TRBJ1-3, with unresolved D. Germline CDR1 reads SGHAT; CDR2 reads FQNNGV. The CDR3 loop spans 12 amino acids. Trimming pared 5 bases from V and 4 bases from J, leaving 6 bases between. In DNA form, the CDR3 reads TGTGCCAGCAGCCGCCAGGGAAACACCATATATTTT. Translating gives CASSRQGNTIYF.

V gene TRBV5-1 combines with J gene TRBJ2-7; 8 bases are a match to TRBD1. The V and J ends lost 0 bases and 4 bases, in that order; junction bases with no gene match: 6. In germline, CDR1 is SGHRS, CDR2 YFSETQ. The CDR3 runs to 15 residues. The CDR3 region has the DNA TGCGCCAGCAGCTTGGCGTGGGACAGGAAATACGAGCAGTACTTC. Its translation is CASSLAWDRKYEQYF.

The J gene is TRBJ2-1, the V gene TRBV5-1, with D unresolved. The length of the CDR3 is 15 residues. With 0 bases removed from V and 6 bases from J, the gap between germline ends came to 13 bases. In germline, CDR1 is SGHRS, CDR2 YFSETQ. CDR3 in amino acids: CASSLGNPLSNEQFF. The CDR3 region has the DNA TGCGCCAGCAGCTTGGGCAACCCCCTATCCAATGAGCAGTTCTTC.

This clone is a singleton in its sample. The CDR3, as DNA: TGTGCCTGGAGTACACTAAAGGGGGCTTTCTTT. This sequence encodes CAWSTLKGAFF. V gene TRBV30 combines with J gene TRBJ1-1; D perhaps matches TRBD1 (5 bases). CDR3 length: 11 amino acids. Trimming shortened V by 2 bases and J by 11 bases, and 12 bases separated the two germline ends. Germline CDR1 GTSNPN, CDR2 SVGIG (reference sequence).

The CDR3 nucleotides read TGTGCCAGCAGTGAAAGGGGGCAGGGGCCTATCGGGGAGCTGTTTTTT. Residues: CASSERGQGPIGELFF. The V and J genes are TRBV9 and TRBJ2-2; 7 bases are a match to TRBD1. This CDR3 region has 16 residues. CDR1 and CDR2 (germline): SGDLS, YYNGEE. V was pared by 5 bases and J by 7 bases, with 14 bases of the junction left unmatched. The full variable domain, rest sourced from reference TRBV9 and TRBJ2-2, is DSGVTQTPKHLITATGQRVTLRCSPRSGDLSVYWYQQSLDQGLQFLIQYYNGEERAKGNILERFSAQQFPDLHSELNLSSLELGDSALYFCASSERGQGPIGELFFGEGSRLTVL.

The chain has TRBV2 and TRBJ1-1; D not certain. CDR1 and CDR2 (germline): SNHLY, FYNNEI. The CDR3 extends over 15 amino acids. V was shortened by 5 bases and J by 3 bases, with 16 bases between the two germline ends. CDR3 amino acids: CASSRIRTLDTEAFF. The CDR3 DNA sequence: TGTGCCAGCAGTAGGATCCGGACTTTGGACACTGAAGCTTTCTTT.

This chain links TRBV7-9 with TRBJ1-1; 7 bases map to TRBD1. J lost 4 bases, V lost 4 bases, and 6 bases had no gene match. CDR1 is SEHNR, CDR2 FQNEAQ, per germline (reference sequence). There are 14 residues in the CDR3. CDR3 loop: CASSYRGQSTEAFF. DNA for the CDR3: TGTGCCAGCAGCTATAGGGGGCAGAGCACTGAAGCTTTCTTT.

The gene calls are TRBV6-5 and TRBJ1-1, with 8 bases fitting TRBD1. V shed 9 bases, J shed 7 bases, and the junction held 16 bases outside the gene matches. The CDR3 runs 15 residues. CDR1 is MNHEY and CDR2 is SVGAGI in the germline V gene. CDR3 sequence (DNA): TGTGCCAGTAGTCGACTAGCAGGGGGCAAGGATGAAGCTTTCTTT. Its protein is CASSRLAGGKDEAFF.

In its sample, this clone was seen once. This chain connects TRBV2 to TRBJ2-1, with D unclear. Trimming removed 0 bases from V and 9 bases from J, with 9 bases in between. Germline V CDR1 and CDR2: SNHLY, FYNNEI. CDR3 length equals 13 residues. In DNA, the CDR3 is TGTGCCAGCAGTGAAGCACGAGGCAGTGAGCAGTTCTTC. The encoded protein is CASSEARGSEQFF.

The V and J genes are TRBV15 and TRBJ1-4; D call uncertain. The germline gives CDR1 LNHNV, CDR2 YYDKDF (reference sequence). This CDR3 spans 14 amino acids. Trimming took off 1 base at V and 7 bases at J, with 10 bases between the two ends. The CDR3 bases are TGTGCCACCAGCAGAGGTTCCGAAGCTGAAAAACTGTTTTTT. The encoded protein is CATSRGSEAEKLFF.

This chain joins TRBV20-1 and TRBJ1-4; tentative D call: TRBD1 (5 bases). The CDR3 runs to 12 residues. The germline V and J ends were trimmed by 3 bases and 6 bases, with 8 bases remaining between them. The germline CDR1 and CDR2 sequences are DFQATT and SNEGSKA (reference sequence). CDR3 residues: CSASKGDEKLFF. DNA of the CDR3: TGCAGTGCTAGTAAAGGGGATGAAAAACTGTTTTTT.

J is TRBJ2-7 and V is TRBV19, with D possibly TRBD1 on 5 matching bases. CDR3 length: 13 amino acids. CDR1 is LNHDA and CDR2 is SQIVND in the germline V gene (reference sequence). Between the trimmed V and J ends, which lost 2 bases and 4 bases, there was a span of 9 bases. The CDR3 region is CASSISRAYEQYF. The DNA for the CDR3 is TGTGCCAGTAGTATATCCAGGGCGTACGAGCAGTACTTC.

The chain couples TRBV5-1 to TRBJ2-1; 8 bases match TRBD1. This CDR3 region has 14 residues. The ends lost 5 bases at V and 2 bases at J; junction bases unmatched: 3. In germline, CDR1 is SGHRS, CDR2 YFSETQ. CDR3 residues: CASRGTGPYNEQFF. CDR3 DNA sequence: TGCGCCAGCAGGGGGACAGGTCCCTACAATGAGCAGTTCTTC.

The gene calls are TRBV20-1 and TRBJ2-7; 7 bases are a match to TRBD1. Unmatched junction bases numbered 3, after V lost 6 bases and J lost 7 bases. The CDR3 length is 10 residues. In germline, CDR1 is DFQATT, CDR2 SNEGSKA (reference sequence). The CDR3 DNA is TGCAGTGCCACCAGGGGGGAGCAGTACTTC. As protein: CSATRGEQYF.

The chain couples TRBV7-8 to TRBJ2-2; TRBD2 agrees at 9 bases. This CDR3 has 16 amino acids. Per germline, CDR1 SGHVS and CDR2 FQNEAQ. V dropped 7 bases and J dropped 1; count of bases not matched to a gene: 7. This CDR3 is CASKGRAGGNTGELFF. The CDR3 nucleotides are TGTGCCAGCAAGGGTCGAGCGGGGGGGAACACCGGGGAGCTGTTTTTT.

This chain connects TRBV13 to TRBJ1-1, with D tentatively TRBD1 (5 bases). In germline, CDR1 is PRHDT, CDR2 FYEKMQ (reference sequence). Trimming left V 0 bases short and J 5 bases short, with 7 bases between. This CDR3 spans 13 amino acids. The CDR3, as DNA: TGTGCCAGCAGCTTAGGAGGGGTGACTGAAGCTTTCTTT. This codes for CASSLGGVTEAFF.

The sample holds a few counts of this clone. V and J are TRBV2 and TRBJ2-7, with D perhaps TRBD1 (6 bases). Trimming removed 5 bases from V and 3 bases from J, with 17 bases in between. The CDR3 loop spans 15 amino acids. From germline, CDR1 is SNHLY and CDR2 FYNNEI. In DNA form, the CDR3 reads TGTGCCAGCAGTCGTATCGCAGGGGTATTCTACGAGCAGTACTTC. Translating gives CASSRIAGVFYEQYF.

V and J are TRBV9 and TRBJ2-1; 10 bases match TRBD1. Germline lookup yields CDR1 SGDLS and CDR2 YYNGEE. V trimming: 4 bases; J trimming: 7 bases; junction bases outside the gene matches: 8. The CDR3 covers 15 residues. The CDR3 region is CASSLRQGARNEQFF. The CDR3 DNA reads TGTGCCAGCAGCTTAAGACAGGGGGCGCGTAATGAGCAGTTCTTC.

CDR3 amino acids: CASSPGTGTSEQYF. As DNA, the CDR3 is TGTGCCAGCAGCCCCGGGACAGGGACCAGCGAGCAGTACTTC. V usage is TRBV7-7 and J usage is TRBJ2-7; 9 bases are shared with TRBD1. The CDR3 is 14 residues long. With V trimmed by 5 bases and J by 6 bases, 8 bases remained unmatched. Germline V CDR1 and CDR2: SSHAT, FNYEAQ (reference sequence).

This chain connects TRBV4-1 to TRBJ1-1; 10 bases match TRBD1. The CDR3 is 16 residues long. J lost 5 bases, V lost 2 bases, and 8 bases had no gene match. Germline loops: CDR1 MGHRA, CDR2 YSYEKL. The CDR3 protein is CASSQPDRGLETEAFF. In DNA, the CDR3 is TGCGCCAGCAGCCAACCTGACAGGGGGCTGGAGACTGAAGCTTTCTTT.

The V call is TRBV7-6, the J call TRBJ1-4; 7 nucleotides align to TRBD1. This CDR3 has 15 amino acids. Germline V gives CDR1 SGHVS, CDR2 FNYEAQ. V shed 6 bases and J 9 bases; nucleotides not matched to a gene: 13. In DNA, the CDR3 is TGTGCCAGCAGTGAAGGGGGCTTTCGGTCGCAAAAACTGTTTTTT. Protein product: CASSEGGFRSQKLFF.